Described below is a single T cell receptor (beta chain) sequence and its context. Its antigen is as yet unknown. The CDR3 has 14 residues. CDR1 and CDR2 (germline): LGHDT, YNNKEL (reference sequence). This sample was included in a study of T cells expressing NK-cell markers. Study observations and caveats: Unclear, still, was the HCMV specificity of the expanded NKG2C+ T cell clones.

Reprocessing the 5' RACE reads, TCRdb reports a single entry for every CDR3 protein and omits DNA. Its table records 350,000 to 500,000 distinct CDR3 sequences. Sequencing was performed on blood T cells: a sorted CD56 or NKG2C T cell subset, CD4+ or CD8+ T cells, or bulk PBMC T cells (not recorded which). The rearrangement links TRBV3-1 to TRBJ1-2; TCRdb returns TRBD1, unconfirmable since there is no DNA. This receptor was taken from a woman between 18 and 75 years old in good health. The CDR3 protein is CASSSPQSPYGYTF.